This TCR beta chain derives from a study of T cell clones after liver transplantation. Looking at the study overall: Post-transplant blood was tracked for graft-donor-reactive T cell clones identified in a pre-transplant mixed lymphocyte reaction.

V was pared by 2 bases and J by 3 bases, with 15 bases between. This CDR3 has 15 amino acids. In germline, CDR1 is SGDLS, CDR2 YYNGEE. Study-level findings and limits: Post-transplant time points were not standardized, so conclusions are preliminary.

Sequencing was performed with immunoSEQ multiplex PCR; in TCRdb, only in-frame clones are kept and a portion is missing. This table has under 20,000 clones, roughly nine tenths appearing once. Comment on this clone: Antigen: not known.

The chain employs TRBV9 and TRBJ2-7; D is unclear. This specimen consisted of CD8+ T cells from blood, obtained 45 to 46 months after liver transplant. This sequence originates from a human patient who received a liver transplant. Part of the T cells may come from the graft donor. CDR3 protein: CASSVSRLAHYEQYF. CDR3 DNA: TGTGCCAGCAGCGTTTCACGTCTGGCCCACTACGAGCAGTACTTC.